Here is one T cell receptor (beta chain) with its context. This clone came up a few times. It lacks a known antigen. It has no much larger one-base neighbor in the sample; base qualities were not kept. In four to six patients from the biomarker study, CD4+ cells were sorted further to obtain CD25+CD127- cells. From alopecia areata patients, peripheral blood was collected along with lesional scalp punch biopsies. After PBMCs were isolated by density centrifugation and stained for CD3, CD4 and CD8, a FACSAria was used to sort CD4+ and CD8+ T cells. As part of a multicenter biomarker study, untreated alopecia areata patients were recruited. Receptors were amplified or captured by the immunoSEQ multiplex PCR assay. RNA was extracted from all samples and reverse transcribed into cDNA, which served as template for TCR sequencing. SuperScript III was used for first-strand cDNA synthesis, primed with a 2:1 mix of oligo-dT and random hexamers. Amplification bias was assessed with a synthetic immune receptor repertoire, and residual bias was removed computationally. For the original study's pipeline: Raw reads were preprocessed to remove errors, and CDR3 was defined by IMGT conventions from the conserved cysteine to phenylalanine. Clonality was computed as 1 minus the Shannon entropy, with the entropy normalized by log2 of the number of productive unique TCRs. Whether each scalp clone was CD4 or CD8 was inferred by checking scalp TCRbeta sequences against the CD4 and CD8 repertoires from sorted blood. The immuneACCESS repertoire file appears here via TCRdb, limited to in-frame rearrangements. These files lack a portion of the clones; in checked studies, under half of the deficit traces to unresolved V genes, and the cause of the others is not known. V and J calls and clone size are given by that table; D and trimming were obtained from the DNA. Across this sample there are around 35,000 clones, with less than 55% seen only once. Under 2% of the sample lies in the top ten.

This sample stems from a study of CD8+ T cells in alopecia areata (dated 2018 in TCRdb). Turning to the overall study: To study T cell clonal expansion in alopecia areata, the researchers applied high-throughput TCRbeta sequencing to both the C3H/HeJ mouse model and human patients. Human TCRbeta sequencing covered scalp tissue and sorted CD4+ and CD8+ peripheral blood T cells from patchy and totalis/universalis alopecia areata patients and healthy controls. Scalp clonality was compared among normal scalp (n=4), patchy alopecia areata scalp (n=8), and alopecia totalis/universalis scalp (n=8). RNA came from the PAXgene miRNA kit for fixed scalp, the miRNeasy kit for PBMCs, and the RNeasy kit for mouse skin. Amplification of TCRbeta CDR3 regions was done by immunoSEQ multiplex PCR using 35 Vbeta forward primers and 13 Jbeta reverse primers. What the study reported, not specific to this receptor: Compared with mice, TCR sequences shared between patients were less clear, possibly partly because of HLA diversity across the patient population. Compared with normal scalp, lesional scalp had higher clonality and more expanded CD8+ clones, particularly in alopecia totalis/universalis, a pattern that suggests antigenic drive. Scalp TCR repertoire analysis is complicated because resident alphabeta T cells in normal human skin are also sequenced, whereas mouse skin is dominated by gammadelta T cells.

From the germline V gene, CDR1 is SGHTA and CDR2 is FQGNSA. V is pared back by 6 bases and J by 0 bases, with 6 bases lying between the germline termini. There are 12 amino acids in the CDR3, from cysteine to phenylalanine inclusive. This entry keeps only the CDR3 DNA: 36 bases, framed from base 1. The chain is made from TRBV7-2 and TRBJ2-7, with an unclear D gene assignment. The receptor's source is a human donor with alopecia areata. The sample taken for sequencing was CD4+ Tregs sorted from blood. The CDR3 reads CASSSSSYEQYF. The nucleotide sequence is TGTGCCAGCAGTTCAAGCTCCTACGAGCAGTACTTC. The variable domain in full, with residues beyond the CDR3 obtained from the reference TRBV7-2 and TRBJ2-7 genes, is GAGVSQSPSNKVTEKGKDVELRCDPISGHTALYWYRQSLGQGLEFLIYFQGNSAPDKSGLPSDRFSAERTGGSVSTLTIQRTQQEDSAVYLCASSSSSYEQYFGPGTRLTVT.